These T cell receptor beta chains were read from a single sample in a study of PD-1 blockade in classical Hodgkin lymphoma. Some clones are missing from TCRdb's copy, which holds only in-frame ones; the method was immunoSEQ multiplex PCR. The sample lists more than 140,000 clones, around four fifths seen once, with roughly 9.2% in the top ten. The source was peripheral blood mononuclear cells (PBMCs), collected before the second cycle of nivolumab. The source is a human donor with classical Hodgkin lymphoma. Each CDR3 is given with its conserved first and last residue. Fields, in order: J gene, D gene, clone size, V gene, CDR3 protein, CDR3 DNA. D genes are given only for firm matches. Expanded clones are given a class, and other clones once, few, many or no size at all.

J gene: TRBJ2-7; D gene: NA; clone size: NA; V gene: TRBV13; CDR3 protein: CASSPGGGVSYEQYF; CDR3 DNA: TGTGCCAGCAGCCCTGGTGGGGGCGTGAGTTACGAGCAGTACTTC
J gene: TRBJ1-1; D gene: NA; clone size: few; V gene: TRBV11-1; CDR3 protein: CASSLGGGNTEAFF; CDR3 DNA: TGTGCCAGCAGCTTAGGCGGCGGGAACACTGAAGCTTTCTTT
J gene: TRBJ2-1; D gene: TRBD2; clone size: many; V gene: TRBV19; CDR3 protein: CATSLPGRAENEQFF; CDR3 DNA: TGTGCCACCTCTTTGCCCGGGAGGGCAGAGAATGAGCAGTTCTTC
J gene: TRBJ2-7; D gene: TRBD2; clone size: once; V gene: TRBV18; CDR3 protein: CASSPLAGVGAYEQYF; CDR3 DNA: TGTGCCAGCTCACCGCTAGCGGGAGTAGGGGCCTACGAGCAGTACTTC
J gene: TRBJ2-2; D gene: NA; clone size: NA; V gene: TRBV9; CDR3 protein: CASSLSRVDTGELFF; CDR3 DNA: TGTGCCAGCAGCCTCTCTCGGGTTGACACCGGGGAGCTGTTTTTT
J gene: TRBJ1-1; D gene: NA; clone size: NA; V gene: TRBV10-3; CDR3 protein: CAISESTSGGTEAFF; CDR3 DNA: TGTGCCATCAGTGAGTCGACGTCGGGGGGGACTGAAGCTTTCTTT
J gene: TRBJ2-6; D gene: NA; clone size: NA; V gene: TRBV27; CDR3 protein: CASSSRLNGANVLTF; CDR3 DNA: TGTGCCAGCAGTTCACGGCTAAACGGGGCCAACGTCCTGACTTTC
J gene: TRBJ1-2; D gene: NA; clone size: NA; V gene: TRBV29-1; CDR3 protein: CSVEGNYGYTF; CDR3 DNA: TGCAGCGTTGAGGGGAACTATGGCTACACCTTC
J gene: TRBJ1-2; D gene: TRBD1; clone size: NA; V gene: TRBV28; CDR3 protein: CASSFPDRPGYTF; CDR3 DNA: TGTGCCAGCAGTTTCCCGGACAGGCCTGGCTACACCTTC
J gene: TRBJ1-3; D gene: NA; clone size: NA; V gene: TRBV11-1; CDR3 protein: CASSSYRTSGNTIYF; CDR3 DNA: TGTGCCAGCAGCTCTTACCGCACATCTGGAAACACCATATATTTT
J gene: TRBJ1-2; D gene: NA; clone size: NA; V gene: TRBV5-1; CDR3 protein: CASSPWGGGDYGYTF; CDR3 DNA: TGCGCCAGCAGCCCCTGGGGCGGGGGCGACTATGGCTACACCTTC
J gene: TRBJ2-6; D gene: NA; clone size: NA; V gene: TRBV5-1; CDR3 protein: CASSISNSGANVLTF; CDR3 DNA: TGCGCCAGCAGCATTAGCAACTCTGGGGCCAACGTCCTGACTTTC
J gene: TRBJ1-4; D gene: TRBD1; clone size: once; V gene: TRBV29-1; CDR3 protein: CSVNRGLGEKLFF; CDR3 DNA: TGCAGCGTTAACAGGGGCCTGGGTGAAAAACTGTTTTTT
J gene: TRBJ1-1; D gene: NA; clone size: NA; V gene: TRBV7-3; CDR3 protein: CASSLTPSTGWTEAFF; CDR3 DNA: TGTGCCAGCAGCTTAACCCCCTCAACAGGGTGGACTGAAGCTTTCTTT
J gene: TRBJ2-1; D gene: TRBD2; clone size: few; V gene: TRBV28; CDR3 protein: CASTPGLAGYNEQFF; CDR3 DNA: TGTGCCAGCACTCCGGGACTAGCGGGATACAATGAGCAGTTCTTC
J gene: TRBJ1-2; D gene: NA; clone size: once; V gene: TRBV4-3; CDR3 protein: CASSHTLEGRGYTF; CDR3 DNA: TGCGCCAGCAGCCACACCCTCGAGGGTCGTGGCTACACCTTC
J gene: TRBJ2-7; D gene: NA; clone size: NA; V gene: TRBV7-3; CDR3 protein: CASSLQGGEPFEQYF; CDR3 DNA: TGTGCCAGCAGCTTACAGGGCGGAGAACCCTTCGAGCAGTACTTC
J gene: TRBJ1-2; D gene: NA; clone size: once; V gene: TRBV2; CDR3 protein: CASSVLAGEHYGYTF; CDR3 DNA: TGTGCCAGCAGTGTTCTCGCAGGGGAGCACTATGGCTACACCTTC
J gene: TRBJ2-1; D gene: TRBD1; clone size: NA; V gene: TRBV5-6; CDR3 protein: CASSFNTGTAGNEQFF; CDR3 DNA: TGTGCCAGCAGCTTTAACACCGGGACAGCCGGCAATGAGCAGTTCTTC
J gene: TRBJ1-1; D gene: NA; clone size: NA; V gene: TRBV5-1; CDR3 protein: CASSHGQPNTEAFF; CDR3 DNA: TGCGCCAGCAGTCACGGACAGCCGAACACTGAAGCTTTCTTT
J gene: TRBJ2-3; D gene: NA; clone size: NA; V gene: TRBV18; CDR3 protein: CASSVTELSTDTQYF; CDR3 DNA: TGTGCCAGCTCGGTGACAGAGCTTAGCACAGATACGCAGTATTTT
J gene: TRBJ2-7; D gene: NA; clone size: few; V gene: TRBV4-3; CDR3 protein: CASSQDRTGPYEQYF; CDR3 DNA: TGCGCCAGCAGCCAAGATCGGACGGGCCCCTACGAGCAGTACTTC
J gene: TRBJ1-3; D gene: TRBD1; clone size: NA; V gene: TRBV7-3; CDR3 protein: CASRCRTGRNTIYF; CDR3 DNA: TGTGCCAGCAGATGTCGGACAGGGAGAAACACCATATATTTT
J gene: TRBJ1-5; D gene: TRBD1; clone size: NA; V gene: TRBV10-3; CDR3 protein: CAIRQGLNQPQHF; CDR3 DNA: TGTGCCATCAGACAGGGGCTTAATCAGCCCCAGCATTTT
J gene: TRBJ1-1; D gene: NA; clone size: few; V gene: TRBV7-3; CDR3 protein: CASSPQMNTEAFF; CDR3 DNA: TGTGCCAGCAGCCCGCAAATGAACACTGAAGCTTTCTTT
J gene: TRBJ2-2; D gene: NA; clone size: few; V gene: TRBV4-2; CDR3 protein: CASSQDARGTGELFF; CDR3 DNA: TGTGCCAGCAGCCAAGATGCTAGGGGGACCGGGGAGCTGTTTTTT
J gene: TRBJ1-5; D gene: NA; clone size: NA; V gene: TRBV19; CDR3 protein: CASSKQGQPQHF; CDR3 DNA: TGTGCCAGTAGTAAGCAGGGGCAGCCCCAGCATTTT
J gene: TRBJ2-5; D gene: NA; clone size: NA; V gene: TRBV10-3; CDR3 protein: CAISDPQETQYF; CDR3 DNA: TGTGCCATCAGTGATCCCCAAGAGACCCAGTACTTC
J gene: TRBJ1-6; D gene: NA; clone size: NA; V gene: TRBV5-1; CDR3 protein: CASSLGPGGNNSPLHF; CDR3 DNA: TGCGCCAGCAGCTTGGGGCCCGGGGGCAATAATTCACCCCTCCACTTT
J gene: TRBJ2-7; D gene: TRBD1; clone size: NA; V gene: TRBV2; CDR3 protein: CASGGQRYEQYF; CDR3 DNA: TGTGCCAGCGGGGGACAGCGCTACGAGCAGTACTTC
J gene: TRBJ1-3; D gene: NA; clone size: NA; V gene: TRBV6-5; CDR3 protein: CASSLPGNTIYF; CDR3 DNA: TGTGCCAGCAGCCTACCGGGAAACACCATATATTTT
J gene: TRBJ1-2; D gene: TRBD1; clone size: many; V gene: TRBV6-1; CDR3 protein: CASSAGQGYGYTF; CDR3 DNA: TGTGCCAGCAGTGCAGGACAGGGCTATGGCTACACCTTC
J gene: TRBJ2-5; D gene: NA; clone size: NA; V gene: TRBV2; CDR3 protein: CASSEAAGTGTEETQYF; CDR3 DNA: TGTGCCAGCAGTGAAGCGGCCGGGACTGGAACGGAAGAGACCCAGTACTTC
J gene: TRBJ2-3; D gene: TRBD2; clone size: NA; V gene: TRBV7-2; CDR3 protein: CASSRGLAGTRTDTQYF; CDR3 DNA: TGTGCCAGCAGCCGTGGACTAGCGGGTACCCGCACAGATACGCAGTATTTT
J gene: TRBJ2-5; D gene: TRBD1; clone size: NA; V gene: TRBV5-6; CDR3 protein: CASSLDGRGSETQYF; CDR3 DNA: TGTGCCAGCAGCTTGGATGGCAGGGGGTCAGAGACCCAGTACTTC
J gene: TRBJ1-3; D gene: NA; clone size: NA; V gene: TRBV28; CDR3 protein: CASRLQAGNTIYF; CDR3 DNA: TGTGCCAGCAGGCTACAGGCTGGAAACACCATATATTTT
J gene: TRBJ1-2; D gene: TRBD1; clone size: NA; V gene: TRBV9; CDR3 protein: CASSVETGPYGYTF; CDR3 DNA: TGTGCCAGCAGCGTAGAGACAGGGCCCTATGGCTACACCTTC
J gene: TRBJ1-6; D gene: TRBD1; clone size: NA; V gene: TRBV18; CDR3 protein: CASSPRRTGQLSSYNSPLHF; CDR3 DNA: TGTGCCAGCTCACCACGGAGGACGGGACAGTTGAGCTCCTATAATTCACCCCTCCACTTT
J gene: TRBJ1-3; D gene: NA; clone size: many; V gene: TRBV6-5; CDR3 protein: CASSPTGRRGNTIYF; CDR3 DNA: TGTGCCAGCAGTCCAACAGGCCGCAGGGGAAACACCATATATTTT
J gene: TRBJ2-2; D gene: NA; clone size: NA; V gene: TRBV7-2; CDR3 protein: CASSLVSRKNTGELFF; CDR3 DNA: TGTGCCAGCAGCTTAGTATCTAGGAAGAACACCGGGGAGCTGTTTTTT
J gene: TRBJ2-1; D gene: TRBD2; clone size: NA; V gene: TRBV9; CDR3 protein: CASSVGLALPNEQFF; CDR3 DNA: TGTGCCAGCAGCGTAGGACTAGCGCTGCCCAATGAGCAGTTCTTC
J gene: TRBJ2-7; D gene: NA; clone size: few; V gene: TRBV6-5; CDR3 protein: CASTPSSHSNEQYF; CDR3 DNA: TGTGCCAGCACCCCTTCTAGTCATAGTAACGAGCAGTACTTC
J gene: TRBJ2-3; D gene: TRBD2; clone size: NA; V gene: TRBV6-5; CDR3 protein: CASRLLAGGSDTQYF; CDR3 DNA: TGTGCCAGCAGATTACTAGCGGGAGGTTCAGATACGCAGTATTTT
J gene: TRBJ2-3; D gene: NA; clone size: NA; V gene: TRBV18; CDR3 protein: CASSPATSTDTQYF; CDR3 DNA: TGTGCCAGCTCACCGGCTACTAGCACAGATACGCAGTATTTT
J gene: TRBJ1-2; D gene: NA; clone size: NA; V gene: TRBV19; CDR3 protein: CASSIGGDEGYGYTF; CDR3 DNA: TGTGCCAGTAGTATCGGTGGCGACGAGGGCTATGGCTACACCTTC
J gene: TRBJ1-5; D gene: NA; clone size: NA; V gene: TRBV4-1; CDR3 protein: CASSQPGRGNQPQHF; CDR3 DNA: TGCGCCAGCAGCCAACCAGGGAGGGGAAATCAGCCCCAGCATTTT
J gene: TRBJ2-5; D gene: NA; clone size: NA; V gene: TRBV10-3; CDR3 protein: CAISESQGRETQYF; CDR3 DNA: TGTGCCATCAGTGAGTCCCAGGGGCGGGAGACCCAGTACTTC
J gene: TRBJ1-1; D gene: NA; clone size: NA; V gene: TRBV6-4; CDR3 protein: CASSADFGLDTEAFF; CDR3 DNA: TGTGCCAGCAGCGCTGATTTCGGCCTTGACACTGAAGCTTTCTTT
J gene: TRBJ2-7; D gene: TRBD1; clone size: NA; V gene: TRBV10-3; CDR3 protein: CATNAPGQGGRYF; CDR3 DNA: TGTGCCACCAATGCTCCGGGACAGGGGGGTAGGTACTTC
J gene: TRBJ2-7; D gene: TRBD1; clone size: few; V gene: TRBV18; CDR3 protein: CASSQPGQGAEYEQYF; CDR3 DNA: TGTGCCAGCTCACAACCGGGACAGGGGGCGGAGTACGAGCAGTACTTC
J gene: TRBJ2-5; D gene: NA; clone size: NA; V gene: TRBV19; CDR3 protein: CASRWQPEETQYF; CDR3 DNA: TGTGCCAGTAGGTGGCAGCCCGAAGAGACCCAGTACTTC
J gene: TRBJ1-1; D gene: TRBD1; clone size: NA; V gene: TRBV5-1; CDR3 protein: CASSLGTGVEAFF; CDR3 DNA: TGCGCCAGCAGCTTGGGGACAGGGGTCGAAGCTTTCTTT
J gene: TRBJ2-3; D gene: NA; clone size: NA; V gene: TRBV9; CDR3 protein: CASSYEGTDTQYF; CDR3 DNA: TGTGCCAGCAGCTATGAAGGCACAGATACGCAGTATTTT
J gene: TRBJ2-2; D gene: TRBD2; clone size: NA; V gene: TRBV7-2; CDR3 protein: CATKPSSGANTGELFF; CDR3 DNA: TGTGCCACCAAACCTTCAAGCGGGGCGAACACCGGGGAGCTGTTTTTT
J gene: TRBJ1-4; D gene: NA; clone size: NA; V gene: TRBV4-1; CDR3 protein: CASSQGGVEKLFF; CDR3 DNA: TGCGCCAGCAGCCAAGGAGGGGTTGAAAAACTGTTTTTT